The rows below give T cell receptor beta chains drawn from one sample of a study of blood T cell repertoires in COVID-19. The method was immunoSEQ multiplex PCR; TCRdb's version includes in-frame clones alone and lacks a portion of them. Altogether about 190,000 clones are present, about 89% being singletons, with the ten largest covering roughly 6.7%. Specimen: peripheral blood. The source is a man aged 40-55 years with acute or convalescent COVID-19. The CDR3 runs from the conserved cysteine through the conserved F or W. A D gene is named only where the DNA matches it firmly. Only part of the rows carry a size: once, few, many, or a class if the clone is expanded.

TRBJ2-7 once . TRBV30 CAWQGQLFSYEQYF TGTGCCTGGCAAGGACAGCTTTTCTCCTACGAGCAGTACTTC
TRBJ1-5 . . TRBV19 CASSWTAKHSNQPQHF TGTGCCAGTAGCTGGACAGCCAAACATAGCAATCAGCCCCAGCATTTT
TRBJ1-1 few TRBD1 TRBV5-6 CASSYPQGAGTEAFF TGTGCCAGCAGCTATCCACAGGGGGCGGGCACTGAAGCTTTCTTT
TRBJ2-7 . . TRBV14 CASSQGLGHYEQYF TGTGCCAGCAGCCAAGGACTGGGACACTACGAGCAGTACTTC
TRBJ2-5 . TRBD2 TRBV4-2 CASSQSSGGAVQETQYF TGTGCCAGCAGCCAATCATCGGGGGGGGCCGTCCAAGAGACCCAGTACTTC
TRBJ2-3 . . TRBV9 CASSVIGGTDTQYF TGTGCCAGCAGCGTCATCGGTGGCACAGATACGCAGTATTTT
TRBJ2-5 . . TRBV7-6 CASSPLGQETQYF TGTGCCAGCAGCCCACTAGGGCAAGAGACCCAGTACTTC
TRBJ1-6 . . TRBV11-2 CASSLMGAQVNSPLHF TGTGCCAGCAGCTTAATGGGGGCCCAGGTCAATTCACCCCTCCACTTT
TRBJ1-3 . TRBD1 TRBV15 CATSSGQASKGNTIYF TGTGCCACCAGCAGCGGACAGGCGTCGAAAGGAAACACCATATATTTT
TRBJ2-7 . . TRBV6-2/TRBV6-3 CASSYSHSVYEQYF TGTGCCAGCAGTTACTCCCACAGTGTCTACGAGCAGTACTTC
TRBJ2-2 . . TRBV29-1 CSVQGWTGELFF TGCAGCGTCCAGGGGTGGACCGGGGAGCTGTTTTTT
TRBJ1-2 . . TRBV3-1/TRBV3-2 CASSRGQITIDYGYTF TGTGCCAGCAGCCGAGGACAGATCACGATTGACTATGGCTACACCTTC
TRBJ1-1 . TRBD1 TRBV5-1 CASSSQPGQGNTEAFF TGCGCCAGCAGCTCACAACCGGGACAGGGGAACACTGAAGCTTTCTTT
TRBJ2-1 . . TRBV29-1 CSVELRETYNEQFF TGCAGCGTTGAGCTCCGGGAAACCTACAATGAGCAGTTCTTC
TRBJ2-7 . . TRBV5-6 CASSLRLGGYEQYF TGTGCCAGCAGCTTGAGGTTAGGGGGCTACGAGCAGTACTTC
TRBJ2-3 . TRBD2 TRBV6-1 CASSARGLAGALTDTQYF TGTGCCAGCAGTGCAAGGGGACTAGCGGGGGCTCTCACAGATACGCAGTATTTT
TRBJ1-5 . TRBD1 TRBV27 CASRTTGGTQPQHF TGTGCCAGCAGGACAACAGGGGGAACTCAGCCCCAGCATTTT
TRBJ1-5 . . TRBV11-2 CASSLVGGRQPQHF TGTGCCAGCAGCTTAGTTGGAGGGAGGCAACCCCAGCATTTT
TRBJ1-2 . TRBD1 TRBV2 CASSEVWDREGYTF TGTGCCAGCAGTGAAGTTTGGGACAGGGAGGGCTACACCTTC
TRBJ1-4 . . TRBV19 CASSSFHGEDRPTNEKLFF TGTGCCAGTAGTTCGTTCCACGGGGAAGACAGGCCAACTAATGAAAAACTGTTTTTT